These 20 T cell receptor beta chains share one sample of origin, sequenced in a study of patients and donors after allogeneic stem cell transplantation. TCRdb re-derived calls from the RT-PCR reads in MiXCR, one entry per CDR3 protein. The sample consists of 920,000 or so distinct CDR3 sequences, around 17% of them appearing once. Sequencing was done on a sample of blood, either unsorted or a sorted T cell fraction (not recorded which). The receptors come from a human donor who was either an allogeneic HSCT recipient or a stem cell or donor lymphocyte infusion donor (not recorded which). It is not recorded whose cells these are; they may come from a transplant donor.

This clonotype has more than one count but fewer than ten. The rearrangement links TRBV5-5 to TRBJ2-1; D is ambiguous. The V end was cut by 6 bases, the J end by 6 bases, with 10 bases between. This CDR3 comprises 12 residues. CDR1 is SGHKS and CDR2 is YYEKEE in the germline V gene (reference sequence). The CDR3 DNA follows: TGTGCCAGCACCCTAACCGGCAATGAGCAGTTCTTC. This codes for CASTLTGNEQFF. The full variable domain, with the rest looked up from reference TRBV5-5 and TRBJ2-1, is DAGVTQSPTHLIKTRGQQVTLRCSPISGHKSVSWYQQVLGQGPQFIFQYYEKEERGRGNFPDRFSARQFPNYSSELNVNALLLGDSALYLCASTLTGNEQFFGPGTRLTVL.

This clonotype was seen many times. The V gene is TRBV12-3 or TRBV12-4, the J gene TRBJ1-2; 9 positions match TRBD1. The CDR3 runs to 13 residues. V dropped 6 bases and J dropped 5; count of bases not matched to a gene: 4. The CDR3 nucleotides are TGTGCCAGCAGGCGACAGGGGGATTATGGCTACACCTTC. Protein product: CASRRQGDYGYTF.

This clonotype was observed at least ten times. The genes are TRBV29-1 and TRBJ1-3; 7 positions match TRBD1. The CDR3 is 12 amino acids. The germline CDR1 and CDR2 sequences are SQVTM and ANQGSEA. V lost 7 bases, J lost 9 bases, and 9 bases stayed unmatched. Here the CDR3 reads CSGLDQGGTIYF. CDR3 nucleotide sequence: TGCAGCGGCCTCGATCAGGGGGGCACCATATATTTT.

As to this clonotype: Germline and junction disagree at one end, which may indicate a read error. This sequence joins TRBV7-7 and TRBJ2-7, with TRBD1 identical over 7 bases. CDR1 is SSHAT and CDR2 is FNYEAQ in the germline V gene (reference sequence). The CDR3 has 13 amino acids. The CDR3 loop is CASSLATGSEQYF. In DNA, the CDR3 is TGTGCTAGCAGCTTAGCGACAGGGAGCGAGCAGTACTTC. Using reference TRBV7-7 and TRBJ2-7 for the parts outside the CDR3, the full variable domain is GAGVSQSPRYKVTKRGQDVTLRCDPISSHATLYWYQQALGQGPEFLTYFNYEAQPDKSGLPSDRFSAERPEGSISTLTIQRTEQRDSAMYRCASSLATGSEQYFGPGTRLTVT.

The CDR3 spells CASSSPPLAGDNEQFF. CDR3 nucleotides: TGTGCCAGCAGCTCACCCCCATTGGCCGGAGACAATGAGCAGTTCTTC. The chain couples TRBV7-9 to TRBJ2-1; D ambiguous. V lost 4 bases to trimming and J lost 5 bases, with 18 bases between them. The CDR3 extends over 16 amino acids. CDR1 and CDR2 from the germline V gene are SEHNR and FQNEAQ (reference sequence).

The chain combines TRBV10-3 with TRBJ2-7, with D possibly called TRBD1 or TRBD2 (5 bases each). CDR1 ENHRY and CDR2 SYGVKD come from the germline V gene. The CDR3 has 14 amino acids. Trimming removed 11 bases from V and 2 bases from J, with 19 bases in between. CDR3 nucleotides: TGTGCCTCCTCGGGACGGATTTTAACCTACGAGCAGTACTTC. This translates into CASSGRILTYEQYF.

This clonotype turned up a few times. CDR3 in amino acids: CASGQFDRSYEQYF. The CDR3 DNA sequence: TGTGCCAGCGGCCAGTTCGACAGATCCTACGAGCAGTACTTC. The chain is built from TRBV12-3 or TRBV12-4 and TRBJ2-7; D might be TRBD1 (5 bases). CDR3 length: 14 residues. The V and J ends lost 8 bases and 1 base respectively, with 15 bases between them.

V and J are TRBV5-6 and TRBJ2-2; no clear D. This CDR3 spans 13 amino acids. Germline values: CDR1 SGHDT, CDR2 YYEEEE. V was cut by 5 bases and J by 4 bases, with 9 bases left in between. The CDR3 bases are TGTGCCAGCAGAGGTAGGAGCACCGGGGAGCTGTTTTTT. Its protein product is CASRGRSTGELFF.

This clonotype was counted only a few times. The CDR3 reads CATSSDTWGTGTYEQYF. The CDR3 DNA is TGTGCCACCAGCAGTGATACTTGGGGGACAGGGACCTACGAGCAGTACTTC. This rearrangement joins TRBV15 to TRBJ2-7; 9 bases match TRBD1. The CDR3 has 17 amino acids. V gave up 3 bases and J gave up 2 bases; unmatched junction bases: 11. CDR1 LNHNV and CDR2 YYDKDF come from the germline V gene (reference sequence). The full variable domain, its missing parts supplied by reference TRBV15 and TRBJ2-7, is DAMVIQNPRYQVTQFGKPVTLSCSQTLNHNVMYWYQQKSSQAPKLLFHYYDKDFNNEADTPDNFQSRRPNTSFCFLDIRSPGLGDTAMYLCATSSDTWGTGTYEQYFGPGTRLTVT.

There are many counts of this clonotype. J is TRBJ1-5 and V is TRBV20-1, with TRBD1 matching over 8 bases. The CDR3 is 14 residues long. Germline V gene sequence: CDR1 DFQATT, CDR2 SNEGSKA (reference sequence). V dropped 0 bases and J dropped 6; count of bases not matched to a gene: 4. The CDR3 DNA sequence: TGCAGTGCTAGAGATGGCAGGGGGCGTCAGCCCCAGCATTTT. This encodes CSARDGRGRQPQHF.

This clonotype was detected only a few times. This sequence joins TRBV5-1 and TRBJ2-1; 16 bases align to TRBD2. Germline V gives CDR1 SGHRS, CDR2 YFSETQ. Germline trimming cut 3 bases from V and 5 bases from J; bases unmatched to any gene: 8. This CDR3 comprises 18 residues. CDR3 sequence: CASSWGTSGRARNNEQFF. CDR3 DNA: TGCGCCAGCAGCTGGGGGACTAGCGGGAGGGCCCGGAACAATGAGCAGTTCTTC. Full variable domain (outside the CDR3, taken from reference TRBV5-1 and TRBJ2-1): KAGVTQTPRYLIKTRGQQVTLSCSPISGHRSVSWYQQTPGQGLQFLFEYFSETQRNKGNFPGRFSGRQFSNSRSEMNVSTLELGDSALYLCASSWGTSGRARNNEQFFGPGTRLTVL.

In this sample, this clonotype turned up a few times. CDR3 DNA: TGCAGTGCTAGAGAGACGGGAACCTATAATTCACCCCTCCACTTT. Translation: CSARETGTYNSPLHF. This chain links TRBV20-1 with TRBJ1-6; D gene ambiguous. V was pared by 0 bases and J by 2 bases, with 8 bases between. CDR3 length equals 15 residues. From germline, CDR1 is DFQATT and CDR2 SNEGSKA (reference sequence).

This sequence joins TRBV7-6 and TRBJ2-3; TRBD1 agrees at 7 bases. V gave up 5 bases and J gave up 14 bases; unmatched junction bases: 16. This CDR3 spans 14 amino acids. Germline CDR1 is SGHVS and CDR2 is FNYEAQ. This CDR3 is CASSPMLGTVLWYF. CDR3 bases: TGTGCCAGCAGCCCAATGTTGGGGACAGTCTTATGGTATTTT.

This clonotype turned up a few times. V gene TRBV7-9 combines with J gene TRBJ1-1; maybe TRBD1 (6 bases). CDR1 SEHNR and CDR2 FQNEAQ come from the germline V gene (reference sequence). The CDR3 totals 15 residues. The V gene lost 5 bases and the J gene lost 4 bases, with 17 bases spanning the gap. The CDR3 here is CASSKGGGAGTEAFF. CDR3 bases: TGTGCCAGCAGCAAAGGAGGGGGGGCTGGCACTGAAGCTTTCTTT.

The V call is TRBV9, the J call TRBJ2-5; 11 bases are a match to TRBD2. V was clipped by 0 bases and J by 2 bases; unmatched bases: 6. CDR1 and CDR2 (germline): SGDLS, YYNGEE. The CDR3 is 17 amino acids. As DNA, the CDR3 is TGTGCCAGCAGCGTAGCTACTAGCGGGGGCCCTCAAGAGACCCAGTACTTC. Its protein product is CASSVATSGGPQETQYF. The variable domain in full, completed from reference TRBV9 and TRBJ2-5, reads DSGVTQTPKHLITATGQRVTLRCSPRSGDLSVYWYQQSLDQGLQFLIQYYNGEERAKGNILERFSAQQFPDLHSELNLSSLELGDSALYFCASSVATSGGPQETQYFGPGTRLLVL.

The chain joins TRBV19 to TRBJ1-1; D not certain. CDR3 length: 14 residues. Germline CDR1 and CDR2: LNHDA and SQIVND (reference sequence). The V end was cut by 7 bases, the J end by 1 base, with 13 bases between. CDR3 nucleotide sequence: TGTGCCAGTAAGTTAATGGACTCGAACACTGAAGCTTTCTTT. Protein product: CASKLMDSNTEAFF.

This clonotype was seen many times. This chain joins TRBV4-1 and TRBJ2-5; no firm D call. The CDR3 extends over 13 amino acids. The germline V gene has CDR1 MGHRA and CDR2 YSYEKL. Trimming took 4 bases from V and 5 from J, leaving 11 bases between them. The CDR3 DNA reads TGCGCCAGCAGCCCACGAAATTGGGAGACCCAGTACTTC. This gives the protein CASSPRNWETQYF.

This clonotype was found a few times. The chain couples TRBV12-3 or TRBV12-4 to TRBJ2-7; tentatively, D is TRBD2 (6 bases). This CDR3 comprises 13 residues. V was pared by 3 bases and J by 6 bases, with 12 bases between. The CDR3 is CASSLLAAAEQYF. Here the CDR3 DNA reads TGTGCCAGCAGTTTGTTAGCGGCGGCCGAGCAGTACTTC.

This clonotype has a count of ten or more. The CDR3 region is CASSAVQLNGRDTEAFF. For the CDR3, the DNA is TGTGCCAGCAGTGCCGTCCAACTCAATGGGAGGGACACTGAAGCTTTCTTT. The V call is TRBV12-3 or TRBV12-4, the J call TRBJ1-1, with unresolved D. The CDR3 contains 17 residues. V dropped 5 bases and J dropped 3 bases, with 22 bases sitting between them.

The chain recombines TRBV5-1 with TRBJ2-1, with TRBD2 identical over 8 bases. CDR1 and CDR2 from the germline V gene are SGHRS and YFSETQ. The CDR3 consists of 15 residues. V was clipped by 1 base and J by 7 bases; unmatched bases: 7. The CDR3 protein is CASSLFSGRRNEQFF. CDR3 DNA sequence: TGCGCCAGCAGCTTGTTCAGCGGGAGAAGGAATGAGCAGTTCTTC. Full variable domain (remainder filled in from reference TRBV5-1 and TRBJ2-1): KAGVTQTPRYLIKTRGQQVTLSCSPISGHRSVSWYQQTPGQGLQFLFEYFSETQRNKGNFPGRFSGRQFSNSRSEMNVSTLELGDSALYLCASSLFSGRRNEQFFGPGTRLTVL.